This T cell receptor beta chain derives from a study of CD8+ T cells in alopecia areata. Following extraction, RNA underwent reverse transcription to cDNA, which served as the sequencing template. The data were produced by immunoSEQ multiplex PCR, yet TCRdb's version contains in-frame clones alone and is incomplete. This table has 150,000 to 200,000 clones, 45% to 60% appearing once. The CDR3 has 14 residues. Germline V gene data show CDR1 as ENHRY and CDR2 as SYGVKD. V shed 8 bases and J shed 1 base, with 14 bases lying between them. This clone was picked up a small number of times. This sequence joins TRBV10-3 and TRBJ1-1; D is ambiguous. Material: CD4+ T cells sorted from blood. This receptor was taken from a human donor in good health. In DNA, the CDR3 is TGTGCCATCGGAATGAGAGAGGGGAACACTGAAGCTTTCTTT. Protein sequence: CAIGMREGNTEAFF.